Below are 9 T cell receptor beta chains sequenced from a single sample in a study of shared clonotypes between healthy human individuals. Sequenced by immunoSEQ multiplex PCR; TCRdb stores in-frame clones only, minus some. The sample shows 980,000 or so clones, more than 75% of them seen only once. The sequencing input was memory CD4+ T cells sorted from blood. This sample's subset: CD45RA-negative fraction. Receptors were obtained from a man aged 18 to 30 in good health.

V gene TRBV6-6 combines with J gene TRBJ1-5; D is undetermined. V shed 0 bases and J shed 9 bases, with 9 bases lying between them. Germline V lookup: CDR1 MNHNY, CDR2 SVGAGI (reference sequence). This CDR3 comprises 13 residues. CDR3 nucleotides: TGTGCCAGCAGTTACTCATCAGATCTGCCCCAGCATTTT. Amino acids: CASSYSSDLPQHF.

The rearrangement links TRBV5-1 to TRBJ2-7, with D maybe TRBD2 (6 bases). CDR1 SGHRS and CDR2 YFSETQ come from the germline V gene. Trimming removed 0 bases at V and 4 bases at J, with 11 bases between. The CDR3 sequence is 14 residues long. CDR3 region: CASSLAGAGYEQYF. The CDR3 DNA reads TGCGCCAGCAGCTTGGCCGGGGCGGGGTACGAGCAGTACTTC. The full variable domain, with the rest looked up from reference TRBV5-1 and TRBJ2-7, is KAGVTQTPRYLIKTRGQQVTLSCSPISGHRSVSWYQQTPGQGLQFLFEYFSETQRNKGNFPGRFSGRQFSNSRSEMNVSTLELGDSALYLCASSLAGAGYEQYFGPGTRLTVT.

This chain links TRBV5-1 with TRBJ2-5; perhaps TRBD2 as D (6 bases). Germline lookup yields CDR1 SGHRS and CDR2 YFSETQ. With 1 base removed from V and 5 bases from J, the gap between germline ends came to 12 bases. The CDR3 totals 14 residues. The CDR3, as DNA: TGCGCCAGCAGCTTGACCGGGACTCGCGAGACCCAGTACTTC. Translation: CASSLTGTRETQYF. Full variable domain (rest looked up from reference TRBV5-1 and TRBJ2-5): KAGVTQTPRYLIKTRGQQVTLSCSPISGHRSVSWYQQTPGQGLQFLFEYFSETQRNKGNFPGRFSGRQFSNSRSEMNVSTLELGDSALYLCASSLTGTRETQYFGPGTRLLVL.

The chain recombines TRBV7-2 with TRBJ2-1; tentatively, D is TRBD2 (6 bases). The ends were cut back, 4 bases at V and 6 bases at J, with 22 bases in the middle. CDR1 is SGHTA and CDR2 is FQGNSA in the germline V gene. There are 17 residues in the CDR3. The DNA of the CDR3 is TGTGCCAGCAGCTCGTTAATCCGGGACTGGGCCCTCAATGAGCAGTTCTTC. This encodes CASSSLIRDWALNEQFF.

The V gene is TRBV5-4, the J gene TRBJ1-2; 7 bases are shared with TRBD1. CDR1 and CDR2 from the germline V gene are SGHNT and YYREEE (reference sequence). CDR3 length equals 15 residues. Trimming took 5 bases from V and 1 from J; bases not matched to a gene: 8. The CDR3 DNA is TGTGCCAGCAGACCTCCCGGGACAGATAACTATGGCTACACCTTC. It specifies CASRPPGTDNYGYTF.

This chain uses TRBV7-9 with TRBJ1-1; unclear D gene. V gave up 0 bases and J gave up 0 bases, with 11 bases separating them. This CDR3 is built from 16 residues. From germline, CDR1 is SEHNR and CDR2 FQNEAQ (reference sequence). For the CDR3, the DNA is TGTGCCAGCAGCTTAGCCTGGACCTCCATGAACACTGAAGCTTTCTTT. It specifies CASSLAWTSMNTEAFF.

This chain joins TRBV18 and TRBJ1-1, with D perhaps TRBD1 (6 bases). This CDR3 contains 18 residues. Germline CDR1 is KGHSH and CDR2 is LQKENI. V lost 3 bases, J lost 0 bases, and 20 bases lay in between. The DNA for the CDR3 is TGTGCCAGCTCACCCCCCACAGGGTCGCCTAACATGAACACTGAAGCTTTCTTT. The encoded protein is CASSPPTGSPNMNTEAFF.

The CDR3 spells CASSRFRQGADGYTF. CDR3 DNA sequence: TGTGCCAGCAGCCGATTCCGACAGGGGGCTGATGGCTACACCTTC. The chain has TRBV7-2 and TRBJ1-2; TRBD1 agrees at 10 bases. Germline-derived CDR1 and CDR2 are SGHTA and FQGNSA. This CDR3 spans 15 amino acids. V was pared by 5 bases and J by 6 bases, with 9 bases of the junction left unmatched.

This clone was detected only a few times. This CDR3 is also generated by other DNA sequences in the sample. The chain couples TRBV19 to TRBJ1-1, with D unresolved. The germline CDR1 and CDR2 sequences are LNHDA and SQIVND (reference sequence). This CDR3 has 13 residues. V lost 3 bases and J lost 1, with 6 bases in between. The DNA of the CDR3 is TGTGCCAGTAGTATTCCCCAGAACACTGAAGCTTTCTTT. This gives the protein CASSIPQNTEAFF.